The rows below give T cell receptor beta chains drawn from one sample of a study of T cell responses to AZD1222 COVID-19 vaccine. Clones were read by immunoSEQ multiplex PCR, and TCRdb kept only the in-frame ones, dropping some. The table lists tens of thousands of clones, nearly 90% of them singletons. The sample in question was peripheral blood, obtained 28 days after the second AZD1222 dose. These receptors were collected from an adult who received the AZD1222 COVID-19 vaccine. The conserved cysteine and the conserved F or W are not part of the CDR3 here. The listing skips clone size in some rows; elsewhere it reads once, few, many or a size class.

>-|TRBV4-3
ASSQDIRGLNTDTQY
>-|TRBV2
ASSSYRVGAYEQY
>-|TRBV21-1
ASSGCRDSRPQQLNTGELF
>few|TRBV24-1
ATSGRGNTGELF
>-|TRBV30
AWSTPGGRGQKELF
>-|TRBV19
ASSVTGSANEKLF
>-|TRBV19
ASIGGYRSTEAF
>-|TRBV3-1/TRBV3-2
ASSQGIAHYEQY
>-|TRBV5-1
ASSLLGGFNEKLF
>-|TRBV28
ASRPQGGNSPLH
>few|TRBV6-5
ASNGQGWATEAF
>-|TRBV29-1
SASTGVGRYT
>-|TRBV24-1
ATSRAGAGANTGELF
>-|TRBV27
ASSSFQGRSYEQY
>-|TRBV5-4
ASSLPGQGSETQY